The 9 T cell receptor beta chains given below trace back to one sample, sequenced in a study of identical twins. A single record per CDR3 protein comes from TCRdb applying MiXCR to the 5' RACE reads. The sample shows hundreds of thousands of distinct CDR3 sequences, over 8.5% of them seen only once. The data were also submitted as part of a second study, on yellow fever vaccine responses in identical twins.

Input material: PBMCs. Receptors were obtained from a woman aged 18-30 years in good health.

This clonotype showed up many times. The V gene is TRBV5-1, the J gene TRBJ2-1; a possible D gene is TRBD2 (6 bases). This CDR3 has 16 residues. Trimming cost V 0 bases and J 0 bases, with 10 bases left between them. The germline V gene has CDR1 SGHRS and CDR2 YFSETQ. The CDR3 DNA reads as TGCGCCAGCAGCTTGGGGGTCGGGAGCTCCTACAATGAGCAGTTCTTC. Its protein product is CASSLGVGSSYNEQFF.

This clonotype showed up just a few times. The chain carries TRBV6-2 or TRBV6-3 and TRBJ1-2; 7 nucleotides match TRBD1. V lost 4 bases to trimming and J lost 3 bases; unmatched junction nucleotides: 5. The CDR3 sequence is 14 residues long. Germline-derived CDR1 and CDR2 are MNHEY and SVGEGT. The CDR3 spells CASSSAGTDYGYTF. For the CDR3, the DNA is TGTGCCAGCAGTTCCGCCGGGACAGACTATGGCTACACCTTC.

The V gene is TRBV25-1, the J gene TRBJ2-1; 7 bases agree with TRBD1. The CDR3 covers 18 residues. Trimming cost V 6 bases and J 0 bases; bases outside gene matches: 14. Germline V CDR1 and CDR2: MGHDK, SYGVNS. In nucleotides, the CDR3 is TGTGCCAGCAGGGCTTTAGGAACACAGGGGAGCTCCTACAATGAGCAGTTCTTC. It is translated as CASRALGTQGSSYNEQFF.

This chain joins TRBV3-1 and TRBJ2-7; 8 bases are shared with TRBD1. Germline assignment: CDR1 LGHDT and CDR2 YNNKEL (reference sequence). CDR3 length: 18 amino acids. After removal of 3 bases from V and 2 bases from J, the junction contained 15 bases not matched to a gene. The CDR3 loop is CASSQGQAKPYNTYEQYF. The CDR3 coding sequence is TGTGCCAGCAGCCAGGGACAGGCGAAGCCCTACAATACCTACGAGCAGTACTTC.

The CDR3 here is CASSQERVLQGVNEKLFF. The CDR3 coding sequence is TGCGCCAGCAGCCAAGAGAGGGTTTTGCAGGGGGTTAATGAAAAACTGTTTTTT. The chain couples TRBV4-3 to TRBJ1-4; 7 bases agree with TRBD1. The CDR3 extends over 18 amino acids. CDR1 and CDR2 (germline): LGHNA, YSLEER. With V trimmed by 0 bases and J by 4 bases, 11 bases remained unmatched.

This clonotype was picked up a small number of times. The chain combines TRBV10-3 with TRBJ1-6; the D gene is possibly TRBD1 (6 bases). CDR1 and CDR2 (germline): ENHRY, SYGVKD. V was shortened by 3 bases and J by 7 bases, with 13 bases between the two germline ends. The CDR3 length is 15 residues. The CDR3 region is CAISETGHGNSPLHF. The CDR3 bases are TGTGCCATCAGTGAAACAGGGCACGGAAATTCACCCCTCCACTTT.

The V gene is TRBV28, the J gene TRBJ2-1, with D unresolved. V dropped 7 bases and J dropped 3 bases, with 7 bases sitting between them. Germline V gives CDR1 MDHEN, CDR2 SYDVKM. The CDR3 runs 12 residues. This chain's CDR3 is CASNQNYNEQFF. The CDR3 DNA reads TGTGCCAGCAACCAGAACTACAATGAGCAGTTCTTC.

The chain is built from TRBV4-1 and TRBJ1-1; the D gene is possibly TRBD1 (5 bases). CDR3 size: 12 residues. Germline V gene sequence: CDR1 MGHRA, CDR2 YSYEKL. Trimming shortened V by 3 bases and J by 7 bases, and 9 bases separated the two germline ends. This chain's CDR3 is CASSQRQNEAFF. The CDR3 coding sequence is TGCGCCAGCAGCCAGAGACAGAATGAAGCTTTCTTT.

This clonotype has just a few counts. This chain uses TRBV27 with TRBJ2-7, with 7 bases lining up with TRBD1. Unmatched junction bases numbered 4, after V lost 0 bases and J lost 5 bases. This CDR3 has 14 amino acids. CDR1 and CDR2 (germline): MNHEY, SMNVEV (reference sequence). The CDR3 loop is CASSLSTGIHEQYF. As DNA, the CDR3 is TGTGCCAGCAGTTTATCGACAGGGATCCACGAGCAGTACTTC.